This TCR beta chain was captured by sequencing in a study of CD8+ T cells in alopecia areata (dated by TCRdb to the late 2010s). About the study as a whole: The treated patients, all with moderate-to-severe alopecia areata, were enrolled in an open-label pilot trial of oral tofacitinib given at 5 to 10 mg twice daily. Patients stayed on tofacitinib for 6 to 18 months and then had 6 months of follow-up off drug so that delayed response and recurrence could be assessed. For the treated patients, the SALT score, which quantifies what percentage of scalp surface area is affected, served as the measure of disease severity. High-throughput TCRbeta sequencing was used to examine T cell clonal expansion in alopecia areata in both the C3H/HeJ mouse model and human patients. Human TCRbeta sequencing covered scalp tissue and sorted CD4+ and CD8+ peripheral blood T cells from patchy and totalis/universalis alopecia areata patients and healthy controls. Biopsies were taken from tofacitinib-treated patients at baseline and at 4 and 24 weeks of treatment, and a later scalp biopsy was taken in several of the tofacitinib-treated patients. Clonality in the scalp was compared among normal scalp (n=4), patchy alopecia areata scalp (n=8), and alopecia totalis/universalis scalp (n=8). RNA was obtained with the PAXgene miRNA kit for fixed scalp, the miRNeasy kit for PBMCs, and the RNeasy kit for mouse skin. TCRbeta CDR3 regions were amplified by immunoSEQ multiplex PCR using 35 Vbeta forward and 13 Jbeta reverse primers.

A word on this clone: Its antigen target is currently unknown. Base qualities are not provided; no much larger clone lies one nucleotide away.

Per the publication, the time point label means: around 24 weeks on oral tofacitinib. This specimen's treatment or condition label, interpreted: oral pan-JAK inhibitor, 5-10 mg twice daily. From alopecia areata patients, peripheral blood was collected along with lesional scalp punch biopsies. After PBMCs were isolated by density centrifugation and stained for CD3, CD4 and CD8, a FACSAria was used to sort CD4+ and CD8+ T cells. General findings and caveats noted by the study authors: Tofacitinib significantly lowered scalp clonality and the number of expanded CD8+ clones among the top 100 scalp clones. Shared TCR sequences between patients were less evident than in mice, which may be partly attributable to HLA diversity in the patient population. Unlike mouse skin, where gammadelta T cells dominate, normal human skin contains resident alphabeta T cells that get sequenced too, which complicates analysis of the scalp TCR repertoire. Many expanded lesional clones persisted in scalp and blood during tofacitinib treatment, which may partly explain relapse after stopping treatment. Compared with normal scalp, lesional scalp had higher clonality and more expanded CD8+ clones, particularly in alopecia totalis/universalis, a pattern that suggests antigenic drive. The treated cohort was small, with a single nonresponder, so links between baseline CD8+ expansion and response need larger studies.

Receptor libraries were prepared by the immunoSEQ multiplex PCR assay. For TCR sequencing, RNA was extracted from every sample and reverse transcribed into cDNA to serve as template. First-strand cDNA was synthesized with SuperScript III using a 2:1 mix of oligo-dT and random hexamers. Amplification bias was assessed with a synthetic immune receptor repertoire, and residual bias was removed computationally. Processing in the source paper ran as follows. After raw reads were preprocessed to remove errors, the CDR3 was defined following IMGT conventions as running from the conserved cysteine to phenylalanine. Clonality was computed by normalizing Shannon entropy by log2 of the number of productive unique TCRs and subtracting the result from 1. Whether each scalp clone was CD4 or CD8 was inferred by checking scalp TCRbeta sequences against the CD4 and CD8 repertoires from sorted blood. In TCRdb, the immuneACCESS table is reduced to in-frame sequences with V and J assigned. These tables do not hold every clone; where another copy was compared, an unresolved V gene accounts for under half, and the others remain unexplained. For V, J and clone size, that table is used; D and trimming come from the DNA. The sample table lists more than 150,000 clones, around 58% of them with a count of one. The top ten constitute approximately 12% of the sample.

The germline V gene supplies CDR1 SGHTA and CDR2 FQGNSA. Compared with germline, V lacks 2 bases and J lacks 0 bases; bases without a gene match: 2. From the cysteine up to the phenylalanine, the CDR3 has a length of 15 residues. Just CDR3 DNA is preserved here, 45 bases in frame from base 1. The chain is encoded by TRBV7-2 joined to TRBJ1-1, with 8 central nucleotides matching TRBD1. The clonotype comes from a human donor with alopecia areata. This material consisted of CD8+ T cells sorted from blood, taken at week 24, from a patient treated with tofacitinib. The sequenced DNA is TGTGCCAGCAGCTTATCGACAGGGGTGAACACTGAAGCTTTCTTT. This translates into CASSLSTGVNTEAFF. Extended through the reference TRBV7-2 and TRBJ1-1 proteins, this CDR3 yields the full variable domain: GAGVSQSPSNKVTEKGKDVELRCDPISGHTALYWYRQSLGQGLEFLIYFQGNSAPDKSGLPSDRFSAERTGGSVSTLTIQRTQQEDSAVYLCASSLSTGVNTEAFFGQGTRLTVV.